Each of the 25 T cell receptor beta chains below was sequenced from the same sample in a study of cytomegalovirus exposure and HLA in healthy donors. The PCR had 60 Vbeta and 13 Jbeta primers. Only in-frame clones appear in the TCRdb table, and some are missing; sequencing was by immunoSEQ multiplex PCR. The data include about 190,000 clones; the top ten clones carry 6.5%. Material for sequencing was PBMCs. These receptor sequences come from a man younger than 40 in good health and CMV-seronegative.

The chain employs TRBV19 and TRBJ1-5; D is ambiguous. CDR1 LNHDA and CDR2 SQIVND come from the germline V gene (reference sequence). The CDR3 is 15 amino acids. Trimming shortened V by 4 bases and J by 4 bases, and 14 bases separated the two germline ends. The CDR3 coding sequence is TGTGCCAGTAGTAAGGAAACAGAGAGAAATCAGCCCCAGCATTTT. As protein: CASSKETERNQPQHF.

The gene calls are TRBV18 and TRBJ2-7; maybe TRBD2 (6 bases). Per germline, CDR1 KGHSH and CDR2 LQKENI. V lost 0 bases and J 0 bases, leaving 9 bases between the germline ends. This CDR3 is 15 amino acids long. The CDR3 is CASSPPGRSSYEQYF. CDR3 in DNA: TGTGCCAGCTCACCACCTGGGAGGAGCTCCTACGAGCAGTACTTC. Drawing the rest from reference TRBV18 and TRBJ2-7, the complete variable domain is NAGVMQNPRHLVRRRGQEARLRCSPMKGHSHVYWYRQLPEEGLKFMVYLQKENIIDESGMPKERFSAEFPKEGPSILRIQQVVRGDSAAYFCASSPPGRSSYEQYFGPGTRLTVT.

The chain employs TRBV30 and TRBJ1-2; D call uncertain. Trimming removed 3 bases at V and 5 bases at J, with 16 bases between. The CDR3 is 14 residues long. CDR1 and CDR2 from the germline V gene are GTSNPN and SVGIG (reference sequence). CDR3 in DNA: TGTGCCTGGAGCGAGGGCCCGGGCTTTTATGGCTACACCTTC. Translating it yields CAWSEGPGFYGYTF.

The V gene is TRBV27, the J gene TRBJ1-5; the match to TRBD1 covers 7 bases. The CDR3 length is 15 residues. V was clipped by 6 bases and J by 6 bases; unmatched bases: 11. Per the germline V gene, CDR1 is MNHEY and CDR2 is SMNVEV (reference sequence). CDR3 sequence (DNA): TGTGCCAGCAGCCCCCGGACAGGTCCGAGTCAGCCCCAGCATTTT. Amino acid sequence: CASSPRTGPSQPQHF.

The chain joins TRBV27 to TRBJ2-7; 7 nucleotides match TRBD1. The CDR3 contains 16 residues. With 4 bases clipped from V and 3 bases from J, the junction kept 12 bases outside the gene matches. The germline V gene encodes CDR1 MNHEY and CDR2 SMNVEV (reference sequence). CDR3 DNA: TGTGCCAGCAGTTCATCACTTCCGGGACAGAGCTACGAGCAGTACTTC. It encodes CASSSSLPGQSYEQYF.

The CDR3 sequence is CASSFATNEKLFF. For the CDR3, the DNA is TGTGCCAGCAGTTTCGCAACTAATGAAAAACTGTTTTTT. This rearrangement joins TRBV2 to TRBJ1-4; D not certain. CDR3 length equals 13 residues. V was trimmed by 5 bases and J by 0 bases, leaving 4 bases between them. CDR1 and CDR2 (germline): SNHLY, FYNNEI.

V gene TRBV5-4 combines with J gene TRBJ1-1; D is unresolved. Germline V gene data show CDR1 as SGHNT and CDR2 as YYREEE (reference sequence). The CDR3 covers 14 residues. V dropped 4 bases and J dropped 4 bases, with 14 bases sitting between them. DNA for the CDR3: TGTGCCAGCAGCGCCGGCGGCTTGGGCACTGAAGCTTTCTTT. Amino acid sequence: CASSAGGLGTEAFF.

The chain recombines TRBV4-2 with TRBJ2-7, with 14 bases that match TRBD2. The CDR3 is made up of 16 amino acids. Trimming cost V 0 bases and J 3 bases; bases outside gene matches: 1. Germline CDR1 and CDR2: LGHNA and YNFKEQ. This chain's CDR3 is CASSQDGTSGSYEQYF. The DNA of the CDR3 is TGTGCCAGCAGCCAAGACGGGACTAGCGGGAGCTACGAGCAGTACTTC.

This sequence joins TRBV2 and TRBJ1-5; a weak D match, TRBD1 (6 bases). Germline assignment: CDR1 SNHLY and CDR2 FYNNEI. The CDR3 consists of 17 residues. V lost 4 bases and J 4 bases, leaving 20 bases between the germline ends. Here the CDR3 reads CASSGRGGRVPNQPQHF. In DNA, the CDR3 is TGTGCCAGCAGTGGCCGCGGGGGCAGGGTACCAAATCAGCCCCAGCATTTT.

The rearrangement joins TRBV7-3 to TRBJ2-1; a possible D gene is TRBD2 (5 bases). The CDR3 is made up of 17 amino acids. V was trimmed by 2 bases and J by 6 bases, leaving 20 bases between them. Germline loops: CDR1 SGHTA, CDR2 FQGTGA. The CDR3 spells CASSLVRNSERSNEQFF. CDR3 nucleotides: TGTGCCAGCAGCTTAGTTCGAAATAGCGAGAGAAGCAATGAGCAGTTCTTC.

The chain is built from TRBV5-3 and TRBJ2-7, with D possibly being TRBD2 (6 bases). TRBV5-3 is known as an ORF, though its function is uncertain. V shed 0 bases and J shed 0 bases, with 13 bases lying between them. This CDR3 has 16 residues. As DNA, the CDR3 is TGTGCCAGAAGCTTGGAGGGCGGGGAGAGCTCCTACGAGCAGTACTTC. This codes for CARSLEGGESSYEQYF.

The V and J genes are TRBV27 and TRBJ2-7; unclear D gene. V was trimmed by 2 bases and J by 0 bases, leaving 5 bases between them. Per germline, CDR1 MNHEY and CDR2 SMNVEV (reference sequence). The CDR3 length is 13 residues. The DNA of the CDR3 is TGTGCCAGCAGTTTAGCGGTCTCCTACGAGCAGTACTTC. Its translation is CASSLAVSYEQYF.

The chain is built from TRBV9 and TRBJ1-2, with 12 bases matching TRBD1. There are 15 residues in the CDR3. Trimming cost V 6 bases and J 7 bases; bases outside gene matches: 10. Germline V gives CDR1 SGDLS, CDR2 YYNGEE. CDR3 bases: TGTGCCAGCATGGGGCTCGGGACAGGGGGCGGTGGCTACACCTTC. Protein product: CASMGLGTGGGGYTF. The variable domain in full, with the rest retrieved from reference TRBV9 and TRBJ1-2, is DSGVTQTPKHLITATGQRVTLRCSPRSGDLSVYWYQQSLDQGLQFLIQYYNGEERAKGNILERFSAQQFPDLHSELNLSSLELGDSALYFCASMGLGTGGGGYTFGSGTRLTVV.

The V gene is TRBV4-2, the J gene TRBJ2-2; unclear D gene. This CDR3 comprises 16 residues. The germline CDR1 and CDR2 sequences are LGHNA and YNFKEQ. V was cut by 2 bases and J by 0 bases, with 10 bases left in between. CDR3 protein: CASSQPEVSNTGELFF. The DNA for the CDR3 is TGTGCCAGCAGCCAACCTGAGGTCTCGAACACCGGGGAGCTGTTTTTT.

The chain uses TRBV29-1 and TRBJ2-5, with TRBD1 matching over 7 bases. The trim removed 5 bases at V and 2 bases at J, leaving 5 bases unmatched. Germline CDR1 is SQVTM and CDR2 is ANQGSEA. The CDR3 sequence is 13 residues long. The CDR3 region is CSVQDRRQETQYF. In DNA form, the CDR3 reads TGCAGCGTTCAGGACAGGAGACAAGAGACCCAGTACTTC.

V gene TRBV19 combines with J gene TRBJ1-1, with D uncertain. Trimming took 4 bases from V and 2 from J, leaving 5 bases between them. The CDR3 sequence is 12 residues long. From germline, CDR1 is LNHDA and CDR2 SQIVND (reference sequence). In DNA, the CDR3 is TGTGCCAGTAGTACCTCTAACACTGAAGCTTTCTTT. This codes for CASSTSNTEAFF.

The V gene is TRBV5-5, the J gene TRBJ1-5; tentative D call: TRBD1 (5 bases). The V and J ends lost 0 bases and 9 bases respectively, with 13 bases between them. There are 14 residues in the CDR3. Germline CDR1 SGHKS, CDR2 YYEKEE (reference sequence). The CDR3 DNA sequence: TGTGCCAGCAGCTTGGACGGGGACTTATGGCCCCAGCATTTT. Translation gives CASSLDGDLWPQHF.

This chain links TRBV27 with TRBJ1-2; maybe TRBD1 (6 bases). Trimming left V 5 bases short and J 4 bases short, with 8 bases between. The CDR3 has 12 residues. Per germline, CDR1 MNHEY and CDR2 SMNVEV (reference sequence). CDR3 DNA sequence: TGTGCCAGCAGTGACAGGATCTATGGCTACACCTTC. As protein: CASSDRIYGYTF.

CDR3 amino acids: CASRSSGLNNEQFF. The DNA for the CDR3 is TGTGCCAGCAGGTCCAGCGGACTAAACAATGAGCAGTTCTTC. The V and J genes are TRBV6-6 and TRBJ2-1, with D maybe TRBD2 (6 bases). The CDR3 has 14 amino acids. Germline V gene lookup returns CDR1 MNHNY and CDR2 SVGAGI (reference sequence). Trimming left V 6 bases short and J 5 bases short, with 14 bases between.

This chain joins TRBV6-1 and TRBJ1-6; 10 bases line up with TRBD1. This CDR3 contains 15 residues. Trimming cost V 6 bases and J 8 bases; bases outside gene matches: 7. Germline CDR1 and CDR2: MNHNS and SASEGT. CDR3 sequence reads: CASRGQGGMDSPLHF. The CDR3 DNA reads TGTGCCAGCAGAGGACAGGGGGGGATGGATTCACCCCTCCACTTT.

This chain joins TRBV2 and TRBJ2-5; TRBD2 aligns across 8 bases. CDR3 length: 15 residues. CDR1 and CDR2 from the germline V gene are SNHLY and FYNNEI. Trimming removed 1 base from V and 5 bases from J; junction bases left unmatched: 6. Here the CDR3 DNA reads TGTGCCAGCAGTGAAGAGGCAGGCGGGGGGGAGACCCAGTACTTC. This gives the protein CASSEEAGGGETQYF.

The rearrangement links TRBV7-2 to TRBJ2-1; a weak D match, TRBD2 (5 bases). Trimming removed 0 bases from V and 15 bases from J, with 12 bases in between. Germline CDR1 SGHTA, CDR2 FQGNSA. The CDR3 is 12 amino acids. The CDR3 DNA is TGTGCCAGCAGCTTAGCGGCTAGCCGCCGGTTCTTC. Translation gives CASSLAASRRFF.

For the CDR3, the DNA is TGTGCCAGCATTCCACGACAGGGGGCTGGGAACGAGCAGTACTTC. Protein sequence: CASIPRQGAGNEQYF. This chain connects TRBV6-1 to TRBJ2-7; 10 bases are a match to TRBD1. Per germline, CDR1 MNHNS and CDR2 SASEGT. V gave up 7 bases and J gave up 5 bases; unmatched junction bases: 11. The CDR3 contains 15 residues.

The chain links TRBV5-1 to TRBJ2-7, with 13 nucleotides matching TRBD2. The germline CDR1 and CDR2 sequences are SGHRS and YFSETQ. V gave up 4 bases and J gave up 6 bases; unmatched junction bases: 10. This CDR3 is 16 amino acids long. The CDR3 DNA sequence: TGCGCCAGCAGCCCGGGTACGGGACTAGCGGGGTTCGAGCAGTACTTC. It is translated as CASSPGTGLAGFEQYF.

The rearrangement joins TRBV11-3 to TRBJ2-7, with D possibly being TRBD1 (6 bases). Germline V gene data show CDR1 as SGHNT and CDR2 as YENEEA. CDR3 length: 15 residues. Trimming pared 0 bases from V and 4 bases from J, leaving 13 bases between. CDR3 DNA sequence: TGTGCCAGCAGCTTAGACCGGGACACGGTTTACGAGCAGTACTTC. Its protein is CASSLDRDTVYEQYF.